This T cell receptor (beta chain) was identified during a study of OX40 agonist ivuxolimab in advanced cancers. CDR3 length: 14 amino acids. Deletions cut 6 bases from V and 3 bases from J, with 14 bases between. Germline CDR1 SNHLY, CDR2 FYNNEI. Sequencing was performed with immunoSEQ multiplex PCR; in TCRdb, only in-frame clones are kept and a portion is missing. Of roughly 89,000 clones detected, 70% to 90% appear once; the ten largest clones hold about 7.2%. J is TRBJ1-1 and V is TRBV2; D perhaps matches TRBD1 (5 bases). Source: CD4+ or CD8+ T cells sorted from blood, taken in a trial of the OX40 agonist ivuxolimab. The receptor's source is an adult with an advanced solid tumor such as melanoma, head and neck, liver or kidney cancer. For the CDR3, the DNA is TGTGCCAGCAGACGCCCCGTGGGGGACACTGAAGCTTTCTTT. Amino acids: CASRRPVGDTEAFF.